Presented here are 15 T cell receptor beta chains from one specimen sequenced in a study of post-analysis software for immune sequencing data. TCR beta cDNA libraries included unique molecular identifiers. TCRdb reprocessed the PCR reads via MiXCR and lists one record per CDR3 protein. The sample includes about 540,000 distinct CDR3 sequences, roughly 34% seen only once; the top ten take roughly 6%. These receptors' targets are unknown. Study results and caveats: Comparison of patients with controls showed a handful of TRBV segments more frequent in patients, TRBV5-6, TRBV5-1 and TRBV20-1 among them.

Material: blood. The receptors originated from a girl under 18 with multiple sclerosis.

This clonotype was seen a single time. This chain uses TRBV12-3 or TRBV12-4 with TRBJ2-2; 7 bases are a match to TRBD1. The CDR3 consists of 16 residues. The ends lost 5 bases at V and 0 bases at J; junction bases unmatched: 6. The CDR3 spells CASSPSGQTNTGELFF. DNA of the CDR3: TGTGCCAGCAGTCCTTCGGGACAGACGAACACCGGGGAGCTGTTTTTT.

The J gene is TRBJ2-1, the V gene TRBV20-1; D remains unclear. CDR1 and CDR2 from the germline V gene are DFQATT and SNEGSKA (reference sequence). Trimming shortened V by 2 bases and J by 11 bases, and 16 bases separated the two germline ends. This CDR3 is built from 13 residues. The chain's CDR3 is CSARSHEKVKQFF. The CDR3 DNA follows: TGCAGTGCTAGATCCCATGAAAAGGTTAAGCAGTTCTTC.

The gene calls are TRBV7-8 and TRBJ1-2; TRBD1 matches at 7 bases. Germline V CDR1 and CDR2: SGHVS, FQNEAQ. The CDR3 spans 13 residues. With 2 bases clipped from V and 8 bases from J, the junction kept 5 bases outside the gene matches. Written as DNA, the CDR3 is TGTGCCAGCAGCTTACAGGGACAGACAGGCTACACCTTC. Its translation is CASSLQGQTGYTF.

The rearrangement joins TRBV20-1 to TRBJ1-1; possibly TRBD1 for D (5 bases). V lost 4 bases and J lost 6, with 24 bases in between. The CDR3 contains 16 residues. The germline V gene has CDR1 DFQATT and CDR2 SNEGSKA (reference sequence). The CDR3 here is CSAIHLGRTQSAEAFF. The DNA for the CDR3 is TGCAGTGCTATCCACCTGGGACGGACCCAATCCGCTGAAGCTTTCTTT.

The table lists this clonotype with a few counts. The V call is TRBV2, the J call TRBJ2-1; 11 bases match TRBD1. Trimming took 1 base from V and 0 from J; bases not matched to a gene: 8. From germline, CDR1 is SNHLY and CDR2 FYNNEI. The CDR3 is 19 residues long. The CDR3 region is CASSEGTGGPLSSYNEQFF. CDR3 DNA: TGTGCCAGCAGTGAAGGGACAGGGGGCCCTCTAAGCTCCTACAATGAGCAGTTCTTC.

The gene calls are TRBV5-1 and TRBJ1-2; tentative D call: TRBD1 (5 bases). The V and J ends lost 0 bases and 3 bases respectively, with 9 bases between them. The CDR3 is made up of 14 amino acids. Germline CDR1 SGHRS, CDR2 YFSETQ. CDR3 DNA: TGCGCCAGCAGCTTGGATACAGGAGACTATGGCTACACCTTC. Amino acid sequence: CASSLDTGDYGYTF.

The chain combines TRBV4-1 with TRBJ1-6, with a weak D call TRBD1 (5 bases). Trimming stripped 5 bases from V and 0 bases from J, with 14 bases between. This CDR3 region has 17 residues. Germline loops: CDR1 MGHRA, CDR2 YSYEKL. The CDR3 nucleotides are TGCGCCAGCAGCTTCTTTGGGACGAGCTCCTATAATTCACCCCTCCACTTT. It yields the protein CASSFFGTSSYNSPLHF.

The chain uses TRBV2 and TRBJ2-1, with TRBD2 matching over 9 bases. The germline gives CDR1 SNHLY, CDR2 FYNNEI. V lost 9 bases, J lost 6 bases, and 12 bases stayed unmatched. The CDR3 is made up of 15 amino acids. CDR3 amino acids: CASNLAGGPSNEQFF. CDR3 in DNA: TGTGCCAGTAATCTCGCGGGGGGGCCGAGCAATGAGCAGTTCTTC.

A few counts support this clonotype. The gene calls are TRBV14 and TRBJ2-3; D is perhaps TRBD2 (5 bases). The CDR3 consists of 16 residues. V was clipped by 0 bases and J by 2 bases, with 12 bases between them. The germline V gene encodes CDR1 SGHDN and CDR2 FVKESK. This CDR3 is CASSQEYSGHTDTQYF. The CDR3 region has the DNA TGTGCCAGCAGCCAAGAGTACAGCGGCCACACAGATACGCAGTATTTT.

The rearrangement uses TRBV5-1 and TRBJ2-2, with a weak D call TRBD2 (6 bases). V lost 2 bases and J lost 4, with 9 bases in between. The CDR3 is 14 residues long. Germline lookup yields CDR1 SGHRS and CDR2 YFSETQ. Here the CDR3 reads CASSFGTPTGELFF. CDR3 DNA sequence: TGCGCCAGCAGCTTTGGGACTCCCACCGGGGAGCTGTTTTTT. The full variable domain, with the rest looked up from reference TRBV5-1 and TRBJ2-2, is KAGVTQTPRYLIKTRGQQVTLSCSPISGHRSVSWYQQTPGQGLQFLFEYFSETQRNKGNFPGRFSGRQFSNSRSEMNVSTLELGDSALYLCASSFGTPTGELFFGEGSRLTVL.

This chain connects TRBV20-1 to TRBJ2-7; 10 bases agree with TRBD1. J lost 4 bases, V lost 6 bases, and 6 bases had no gene match. CDR3 length equals 13 residues. CDR1 DFQATT and CDR2 SNEGSKA come from the germline V gene (reference sequence). This CDR3 reads CSAMTGGAYEQYF. The CDR3 bases are TGCAGTGCAATGACAGGGGGCGCGTACGAGCAGTACTTC.

With regard to this clonotype: Its ends do not fully match the called genes, so a read error is possible. The rearrangement uses TRBV4-2 and TRBJ2-3; 10 bases match TRBD2. The CDR3 spans 18 residues. Germline V gene data show CDR1 as LGHNA and CDR2 as YNFKEQ. The CDR3 coding sequence is TGTGCCAGCAGCCAAGTGGGGACTAGCGTGGTGAGCATAGATACGCAGTATTTT. Its protein product is CASSQVGTSVVSIDTQYF.

V is TRBV20-1 and J is TRBJ2-7, with TRBD1 matching 8 bases. The junction had 5 bases not matched to a gene; V was cut back by 3 bases and J by 4 bases. Germline V gives CDR1 DFQATT, CDR2 SNEGSKA (reference sequence). The CDR3 consists of 13 residues. CDR3: CSASGDRRYEQYF. DNA for the CDR3: TGCAGTGCTAGCGGGGACAGGAGGTACGAGCAGTACTTC.

The sample holds a few counts of this clonotype. A much bigger clone sits one base away, suggesting this may be a read error. The rearrangement uses TRBV6-2 or TRBV6-3 and TRBJ2-1; TRBD2 agrees at 8 bases. Germline V gene data show CDR1 as MNHEY and CDR2 as SVGEGT. V shed 2 bases, J shed 8 bases, and the junction held 11 bases outside the gene matches. This CDR3 comprises 16 residues. CDR3 protein: CASSYPAGEPSDEQFF. The CDR3 bases are TGTGCCAGCAGTTACCCAGCGGGGGAGCCCAGCGATGAGCAGTTCTTC.

The V and J genes are TRBV6-5 and TRBJ1-1; no firm D call. The germline V and J ends were trimmed by 0 bases and 1 base, with 15 bases remaining between them. Looked up from germline, CDR1 is MNHEY and CDR2 is SVGAGI. The CDR3 runs 17 residues. The chain's CDR3 is CASSYSRIGSRNTEAFF. The CDR3 region has the DNA TGTGCCAGCAGTTACTCTCGGATCGGTAGCCGGAACACTGAAGCTTTCTTT.